The following is a TCR beta chain sequence with its context. What it binds is unknown. The data stem from a study of T cells in Graves' hyperthyroidism and ophthalmopathy. Amplification of TCR beta CDR3 regions used RNA as the template. Initially, a first-round RT-PCR of the TCR CDR3 employed the HTBI primer set. In TCRdb, the multiplex PCR reads were re-called with MiXCR into one record per CDR3 protein. Counted here are over 150,000 distinct CDR3 sequences, 17% occurring once; the ten biggest clones make up about 56%. This CDR3 spans 15 amino acids. V trimming: 2 bases; J trimming: 7 bases; junction bases outside the gene matches: 6. Germline CDR1 reads MDHEN; CDR2 reads SYDVKM. Whole-study results and caveats: The model anticipated ophthalmopathy a median about six months pre-onset.

Patients counted as stable if ophthalmopathy did not develop within 18 months. The sequenced material came from blood. This clonotype was sampled from a woman aged 50 to 60 with Graves' hyperthyroidism. This chain joins TRBV28 and TRBJ1-5; 9 nucleotides line up with TRBD1. Here the CDR3 reads CASSLGTGILQPQHF. The CDR3 DNA reads TGTGCCAGCAGTTTAGGGACAGGGATCTTGCAGCCCCAGCATTTT.